In its sample, the clone carrying this T cell receptor (beta chain) was seen once. Its antigen remains unknown. In TCRdb, the reads were re-called with MiXCR into one record per CDR3 protein. The data hold roughly 700,000 distinct CDR3 sequences, with roughly a third observed a single time. This sample is part of a study of T cell repertoires in cytomegalovirus infection. Study background: Public TCR beta signatures marked donors with CMV infection and the matching HLA.

The V end lost 3 bases, the J end lost 5 bases, and 21 bases lay between the germline ends. The CDR3 loop spans 17 amino acids. Germline V gene data show CDR1 as LNHDA and CDR2 as SQIVND (reference sequence). The source is a human donor in good health (CMV status not recorded). Some clones in this sample may be carry-over from other donors' samples. This rearrangement joins TRBV19 to TRBJ2-3; D is perhaps TRBD2 (6 bases). Sequenced here: cultured PBMCs, sampled from culture after CMV antigen stimulation. CDR3 sequence reads: CASSIFSGGAPGDTQYF. For the CDR3, the DNA is TGTGCCAGTAGTATTTTTAGCGGAGGGGCCCCCGGAGATACGCAGTATTTT.